The 23 T cell receptor beta chains presented below share a single source sample, sequenced in a study of blood T cell repertoires in COVID-19. Profiled with immunoSEQ multiplex PCR; TCRdb holds only in-frame clones, not every one. Of over 350,000 clones listed, around 86% are singletons. The specimen was peripheral blood. These receptors were collected from a woman aged 25-40 years with active or convalescent COVID-19.

Only a few counts were recorded for this clone. The V call is TRBV4-1, the J call TRBJ1-2; the match to TRBD1 covers 7 bases. V lost 0 bases to trimming and J lost 9 bases; unmatched junction nucleotides: 13. Germline CDR1 reads MGHRA; CDR2 reads YSYEKL. The CDR3 sequence is 16 residues long. For the CDR3, the DNA is TGCGCCAGCAGCCAAGACCCTCCTATGACAGGGCCCCGCTACACCTTC. The encoded protein is CASSQDPPMTGPRYTF.

The chain uses TRBV12-3 or TRBV12-4 and TRBJ2-1; a weak D match, TRBD2 (6 bases). The CDR3 has 13 amino acids. Trimming took off 3 bases at V and 8 bases at J, with 11 bases between the two ends. The CDR3 loop is CASSFEGGDEQFF. The CDR3 nucleotides are TGTGCCAGCAGTTTTGAAGGAGGGGATGAGCAGTTCTTC.

The chain has TRBV6-1 and TRBJ2-7; 8 positions agree with TRBD1. Germline values: CDR1 MNHNS, CDR2 SASEGT. The CDR3 loop spans 15 amino acids. The V segment lost 0 bases and the J segment 3 bases; nucleotides outside the gene matches: 4. The CDR3 DNA reads TGTGCCAGCAGTGAAGCTTCCGGGACAGGCTACGAGCAGTACTTC. It is translated as CASSEASGTGYEQYF.

The rearrangement links TRBV7-2 to TRBJ2-5, with D possibly TRBD2 on 7 matching bases. This CDR3 contains 14 residues. Germline CDR1 reads SGHTA; CDR2 reads FQGNSA. V shed 4 bases and J shed 7 bases, with 16 bases lying between them. The CDR3 protein is CASSSVGGGGTQYF. The CDR3 bases are TGTGCCAGCAGCTCTGTGGGAGGGGGAGGGACCCAGTACTTC. The full variable domain, in which reference TRBV7-2 and TRBJ2-5 provide the parts outside the CDR3, is GAGVSQSPSNKVTEKGKDVELRCDPISGHTALYWYRQSLGQGLEFLIYFQGNSAPDKSGLPSDRFSAERTGGSVSTLTIQRTQQEDSAVYLCASSSVGGGGTQYFGPGTRLLVL.

The CDR3 DNA reads TGTGCCAGCAGCGACGGGACAGGGACTTATGGCTACACCTTC. Amino acids: CASSDGTGTYGYTF. The J gene is TRBJ1-2, the V gene TRBV9, with 9 bases lining up with TRBD1. CDR3 length equals 14 residues. Germline assignment: CDR1 SGDLS and CDR2 YYNGEE. V was pared by 3 bases and J by 5 bases, with 5 bases of the junction left unmatched.

The rearrangement links TRBV6-1 to TRBJ1-1; 7 bases are a match to TRBD1. CDR1 and CDR2 (germline): MNHNS, SASEGT. This CDR3 spans 14 amino acids. After removal of 2 bases from V and 3 bases from J, the junction contained 3 bases not matched to a gene. CDR3 in DNA: TGTGCCAGCAGTGAAAGGGGGCAAGACACTGAAGCTTTCTTT. Its protein product is CASSERGQDTEAFF.

This clone was counted many times. This chain links TRBV18 with TRBJ1-1; a weak D match, TRBD1 (6 bases). CDR1 KGHSH and CDR2 LQKENI come from the germline V gene. This CDR3 is built from 20 residues. V lost 3 bases, J lost 4 bases, and 30 bases lay in between. This chain's CDR3 is CASSPPLLSTGGGMGTEAFF. The CDR3 nucleotides read TGTGCCAGCTCACCCCCCCTTTTGAGCACCGGGGGGGGCATGGGCACTGAAGCTTTCTTT.

This sequence joins TRBV7-2 and TRBJ2-5; perhaps TRBD2 as D (6 bases). The CDR3 has 17 amino acids. V was pared by 4 bases and J by 5 bases, with 23 bases between. Germline CDR1 is SGHTA and CDR2 is FQGNSA. CDR3: CASSSRSTSGGEETQYF. The CDR3 DNA is TGTGCCAGCAGCTCAAGATCCACAAGCGGAGGGGAGGAGACCCAGTACTTC.

J is TRBJ2-7 and V is TRBV5-1; TRBD1 matches 8 bases. With V trimmed by 0 bases and J by 7 bases, 9 bases remained unmatched. Germline-derived CDR1 and CDR2 are SGHRS and YFSETQ. CDR3 size: 15 residues. The CDR3 bases are TGCGCCAGCAGCTTGGGCCCAACAGGGGGAGATGAGCAGTACTTC. Its translation is CASSLGPTGGDEQYF.

This clone was counted a single time. The chain recombines TRBV4-2 with TRBJ2-7; 7 bases line up with TRBD1. CDR1 and CDR2 from the germline V gene are LGHNA and YNFKEQ. J gave up 2 bases and V 0 bases, and 13 bases lay outside the gene matches. CDR3 size: 18 residues. For the CDR3, the DNA is TGTGCCAGCAGCCAAGAGGTAGGCCCGACAGGGAACCCCTACGAGCAGTACTTC. Residues: CASSQEVGPTGNPYEQYF.

V usage is TRBV11-2 and J usage is TRBJ2-2; 7 nucleotides match TRBD1. This CDR3 contains 15 residues. Trimming cost V 2 bases and J 0 bases; bases outside gene matches: 0. From germline, CDR1 is SGHAT and CDR2 FQNNGV. CDR3 amino acids: CASSLQGANTGELFF. The CDR3 DNA follows: TGTGCCAGCAGCTTACAGGGGGCGAACACCGGGGAGCTGTTTTTT. The complete variable domain, with remaining parts taken from reference TRBV11-2 and TRBJ2-2, reads EAGVAQSPRYKIIEKRQSVAFWCNPISGHATLYWYQQILGQGPKLLIQFQNNGVVDDSQLPKDRFSAERLKGVDSTLKIQPAKLEDSAVYLCASSLQGANTGELFFGEGSRLTVL.

About this clone itself: Distinct nucleotide sequences in the sample also encode this CDR3. The J gene is TRBJ2-2, the V gene TRBV5-6; no reliable D call. CDR1 SGHDT and CDR2 YYEEEE come from the germline V gene. The V end was cut by 2 bases, the J end by 5 bases, with 7 bases between. The CDR3 has 13 amino acids. DNA for the CDR3: TGTGCCAGCAGCTTAGGAGTAACCGGGGAGCTGTTTTTT. Its protein is CASSLGVTGELFF. Variable domain in full (rest from reference TRBV5-6 and TRBJ2-2): DAGVTQSPTHLIKTRGQQVTLRCSPKSGHDTVSWYQQALGQGPQFIFQYYEEEERQRGNFPDRFSGHQFPNYSSELNVNALLLGDSALYLCASSLGVTGELFFGEGSRLTVL.

V and J are TRBV5-1 and TRBJ1-1, with D unresolved. The CDR3 extends over 13 amino acids. Trimming left V 2 bases short and J 0 bases short, with 5 bases between. In germline, CDR1 is SGHRS, CDR2 YFSETQ. CDR3 nucleotide sequence: TGCGCCAGCAGCTTTGCGGTGAACACTGAAGCTTTCTTT. Protein product: CASSFAVNTEAFF.

The J gene is TRBJ2-5, the V gene TRBV11-2; 7 bases are shared with TRBD1. CDR1 SGHAT and CDR2 FQNNGV come from the germline V gene. V lost 2 bases, J lost 7 bases, and 16 bases stayed unmatched. This CDR3 has 17 amino acids. CDR3 region: CASSLIGDRVYGLTQYF. The CDR3, as DNA: TGTGCCAGCAGCTTAATCGGAGACAGGGTTTACGGCCTGACCCAGTACTTC.

This sequence joins TRBV2 and TRBJ1-5, with D maybe TRBD1 (5 bases). Germline lookup yields CDR1 SNHLY and CDR2 FYNNEI. The CDR3 has 15 residues. V shed 6 bases and J shed 0 bases, with 12 bases lying between them. CDR3 in DNA: TGTGCCAGCAGCACCGACAGAAATAGCAATCAGCCCCAGCATTTT. Protein: CASSTDRNSNQPQHF.

The V gene is TRBV6-5, the J gene TRBJ1-5; D unclear. This CDR3 contains 13 residues. Germline CDR1 reads MNHEY; CDR2 reads SVGAGI. V lost 4 bases to trimming and J lost 9 bases, with 13 bases between them. CDR3 amino acids: CASSLGPPRPQHF. CDR3 coding DNA: TGTGCCAGCAGTTTGGGCCCCCCTCGGCCCCAGCATTTT.

The CDR3 here is CASSQGQGAWETQYF. The CDR3 nucleotides read TGTGCCAGCAGCCAGGGGCAGGGGGCCTGGGAGACCCAGTACTTC. V is TRBV9 and J is TRBJ2-5; 8 bases are shared with TRBD1. The germline gives CDR1 SGDLS, CDR2 YYNGEE. V lost 4 bases, J lost 5 bases, and 10 bases stayed unmatched. CDR3 length: 15 amino acids.

The chain employs TRBV10-3 and TRBJ2-7, with 13 bases matching TRBD2. Per germline, CDR1 ENHRY and CDR2 SYGVKD. With 3 bases clipped from V and 3 bases from J, the junction kept 5 bases outside the gene matches. The CDR3 has 16 amino acids. The CDR3 region is CAISEPRTSGSYEQYF. The CDR3 DNA sequence: TGTGCCATCAGTGAACCCCGGACTAGCGGGAGCTACGAGCAGTACTTC.

The chain is built from TRBV6-6 and TRBJ2-7; D may be TRBD2 (6 bases). Between the trimmed V and J ends, which lost 6 bases and 6 bases, there was a span of 12 bases. Per the germline V gene, CDR1 is MNHNY and CDR2 is SVGAGI (reference sequence). This CDR3 spans 12 amino acids. The CDR3 is CASSLPGGEQYF. CDR3 in DNA: TGTGCCAGCAGCTTACCCGGGGGCGAGCAGTACTTC.

The V call is TRBV5-6, the J call TRBJ1-1; D possibly corresponds to TRBD1 (5 bases). V was cut by 4 bases and J by 11 bases, with 15 bases left in between. The CDR3 runs to 12 residues. Germline lookup yields CDR1 SGHDT and CDR2 YYEEEE. The CDR3, as DNA: TGTGCCAGCAGCCCGGGACTCTCGGACGCTTTCTTT. Translated: CASSPGLSDAFF.

CDR3 nucleotide sequence: TGCGCCAGCAGCTTGGCCTACGAGACGGGAATTAAGGGCAATCAGCCCCAGCATTTT. Its translation: CASSLAYETGIKGNQPQHF. The chain carries TRBV5-1 and TRBJ1-5; the D is unclear. Germline V gene lookup returns CDR1 SGHRS and CDR2 YFSETQ. This CDR3 comprises 19 residues. Trimming took off 0 bases at V and 2 bases at J, with 21 bases between the two ends.

The chain joins TRBV7-9 to TRBJ2-7, with TRBD2 identical over 8 bases. Per the germline V gene, CDR1 is SEHNR and CDR2 is FQNEAQ (reference sequence). V trimming: 4 bases; J trimming: 5 bases; junction bases outside the gene matches: 7. This CDR3 is built from 14 residues. CDR3: CASSSNAGGDEQYF. CDR3 bases: TGTGCCAGCAGCTCAAACGCGGGGGGCGACGAGCAGTACTTC.

The CDR3 reads CATSDLFWRQGARETQYF. CDR3 sequence (DNA): TGTGCCACCAGTGATTTGTTTTGGAGACAGGGGGCGCGAGAGACCCAGTACTTC. The chain links TRBV24-1 to TRBJ2-5; TRBD1 agrees at 10 bases. Germline V gene data show CDR1 as KGHDR and CDR2 as SFDVKD. There are 18 residues in the CDR3. V shed 0 bases, J shed 4 bases, and the junction held 10 bases outside the gene matches.